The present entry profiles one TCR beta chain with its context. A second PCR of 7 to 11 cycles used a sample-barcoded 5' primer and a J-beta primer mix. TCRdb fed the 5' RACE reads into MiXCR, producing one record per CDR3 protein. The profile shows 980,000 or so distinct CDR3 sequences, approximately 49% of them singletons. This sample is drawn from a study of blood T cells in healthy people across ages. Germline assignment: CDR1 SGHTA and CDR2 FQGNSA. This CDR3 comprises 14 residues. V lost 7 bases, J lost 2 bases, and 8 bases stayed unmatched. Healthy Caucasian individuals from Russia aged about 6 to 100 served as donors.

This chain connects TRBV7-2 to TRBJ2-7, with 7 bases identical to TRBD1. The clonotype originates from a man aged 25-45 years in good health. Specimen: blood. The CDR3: CASTRQGSPYEQYF. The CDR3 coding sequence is TGTGCCAGCACCCGACAGGGTTCCCCCTACGAGCAGTACTTC.